These 18 T cell receptor beta chains share one sample of origin, sequenced in a study of T cells in Graves' hyperthyroidism and ophthalmopathy. Regions amplified from RNA transcripts were the TCR beta CDR3 regions. HTBI primers were used for first-round RT-PCR of the TCR CDR3. TCRdb reanalysed the multiplex PCR reads using MiXCR and keeps one entry per CDR3 protein. The table lists around 500,000 distinct CDR3 sequences, under 15% of them singletons, with 15% to 20% in the top ten. The sequenced sample consisted of blood. The receptors come from a woman between 18 and 29 years old with Graves' hyperthyroidism.

The V call is TRBV6-5, the J call TRBJ1-2; TRBD1 aligns across 8 bases. The V and J ends lost 2 bases and 6 bases, in that order; junction bases with no gene match: 11. Germline V CDR1 and CDR2: MNHEY, SVGAGI. The length of the CDR3 is 16 residues. CDR3 loop: CASSYPIDRGIHGYTF. The CDR3, as DNA: TGTGCCAGCAGTTACCCTATAGACAGGGGCATTCATGGCTACACCTTC.

The V call is TRBV4-1, the J call TRBJ2-5, with TRBD2 identical over 10 bases. This CDR3 is built from 16 residues. Germline values: CDR1 MGHRA, CDR2 YSYEKL. J lost 5 bases, V lost 1 base, and 7 bases had no gene match. CDR3 coding DNA: TGCGCCAGCAGCCAAGTTCGAGCGGGAGGGACGGAGACCCAGTACTTC. As protein: CASSQVRAGGTETQYF.

The sample holds many counts of this clonotype. The V call is TRBV19, the J call TRBJ1-2, with a weak D call TRBD1 (5 bases). Trimming left V 9 bases short and J 0 bases short, with 23 bases between. CDR1 LNHDA and CDR2 SQIVND come from the germline V gene (reference sequence). This CDR3 spans 17 amino acids. Written as DNA, the CDR3 is TGTGCCAGCCACTCGGGCAGGGACTTGTTAGCTAACTATGGCTACACCTTC. Translated, it gives CASHSGRDLLANYGYTF.

The chain has TRBV19 and TRBJ2-1; 12 bases are shared with TRBD2. The germline gives CDR1 LNHDA, CDR2 SQIVND (reference sequence). The J segment lost 4 bases and the V segment lost 2 bases, leaving 6 bases of the junction unmatched. This CDR3 spans 17 amino acids. The CDR3 here is CASSISLAGGRYNEQFF. The CDR3 DNA follows: TGTGCCAGTAGTATATCGCTAGCGGGAGGGCGGTACAATGAGCAGTTCTTC.

This clonotype was found many times. The CDR3 loop is CSALGSAVGELFF. CDR3 coding DNA: TGCAGTGCTCTCGGCAGCGCGGTAGGGGAGCTGTTTTTT. The rearrangement joins TRBV20-1 to TRBJ2-2; D is unresolved. Trimming left V 5 bases short and J 8 bases short, with 15 bases between. This CDR3 is built from 13 residues. Germline V gene sequence: CDR1 DFQATT, CDR2 SNEGSKA (reference sequence).

This clonotype was seen many times. This rearrangement joins TRBV9 to TRBJ2-3, with 9 bases identical to TRBD2. The CDR3 runs to 17 residues. Trimming at V came to 0 bases and at J to 5 bases, leaving 10 bases not matched to a gene. Germline CDR1 and CDR2: SGDLS and YYNGEE. CDR3 region: CASSVDIDSGSGDTQYF. As DNA, the CDR3 is TGTGCCAGCAGCGTAGACATTGATAGCGGGAGTGGAGATACGCAGTATTTT.

On this clonotype: A much larger clone is a single base away; this may be a read error. The rearrangement links TRBV5-1 to TRBJ2-2, with a possible D match to TRBD2 (6 bases). Trimming cost V 4 bases and J 1 base, with 11 bases left between them. Germline lookup yields CDR1 SGHRS and CDR2 YFSETQ. CDR3 length: 15 residues. The CDR3 protein is CASSLSGLNTGELFF. CDR3 bases: TGCGCCAGCAGCCTTAGCGGACTGAACACCGGGGAGCTGTTTTTT.

Concerning this clonotype itself: A read error is possible here, since a much larger clone lies one base away. This rearrangement joins TRBV20-1 to TRBJ2-7; 7 bases are a match to TRBD2. Germline V gene sequence: CDR1 DFQATT, CDR2 SNEGSKA (reference sequence). The CDR3 is made up of 15 amino acids. V dropped 6 bases and J dropped 2; count of bases not matched to a gene: 13. CDR3 residues: CSAEGRGRRPYEQYV. The CDR3 nucleotides read TGCAGTGCAGAGGGGCGCGGGAGACGGCCCTACGAGCAGTACGTC.

This clonotype appeared many times. V is TRBV13 and J is TRBJ2-3, with 8 bases identical to TRBD2. V shed 4 bases and J 0 bases; nucleotides not matched to a gene: 18. The CDR3 spans 20 residues. Germline CDR1 is PRHDT and CDR2 is FYEKMQ (reference sequence). The chain's CDR3 is CASSSPRGEREYTSTDTQYF. The CDR3 DNA reads as TGTGCCAGCAGCTCCCCCAGAGGGGAGCGGGAGTACACTAGCACAGATACGCAGTATTTT.

The rearrangement uses TRBV15 and TRBJ2-5; the match to TRBD2 covers 8 bases. Germline CDR1 is LNHNV and CDR2 is YYDKDF (reference sequence). After removal of 1 base from V and 4 bases from J, the junction contained 5 bases not matched to a gene. The CDR3 loop spans 15 amino acids. The CDR3: CATSRGTSGLETQYF. CDR3 DNA: TGTGCCACCAGCAGAGGAACTAGCGGCTTAGAGACCCAGTACTTC.

The table lists this clonotype with many counts. V usage is TRBV24-1 and J usage is TRBJ2-1; 8 bases line up with TRBD1. The V gene's germline CDR1 is KGHDR and CDR2 SFDVKD. The CDR3 sequence is 16 residues long. V gave up 0 bases and J gave up 7 bases; unmatched junction bases: 7. CDR3 bases: TGTGCCACCAGTGATTTGCTTGGACAGGGTCGAAATGAGCAGTTCTTC. Translation gives CATSDLLGQGRNEQFF.

This clonotype came up a few times. V gene TRBV7-3 combines with J gene TRBJ1-1; D might be TRBD1 (5 bases). V gave up 1 base and J gave up 1 base, with 10 bases separating them. Germline loops: CDR1 SGHTA, CDR2 FQGTGA. The CDR3 runs 15 residues. This CDR3 reads CASSLRGRGNTEAFF. The CDR3, as DNA: TGTGCCAGCAGCTTAAGGGGCCGAGGGAACACTGAAGCTTTCTTT.

This clonotype was seen ten or more times. This rearrangement joins TRBV11-2 to TRBJ1-4; D is uncertain. From germline, CDR1 is SGHAT and CDR2 FQNNGV. The CDR3 runs to 12 residues. The V end was cut by 3 bases, the J end by 5 bases, with 4 bases between. CDR3 amino acids: CASSFVNEKLFF. As DNA, the CDR3 is TGTGCCAGCAGCTTTGTGAATGAAAAACTGTTTTTT.

This clonotype was picked up many times. CDR3 region: CASKGERAGELFF. The CDR3 DNA is TGTGCCAGCAAGGGGGAGAGGGCCGGGGAGCTGTTTTTT. This chain connects TRBV2 to TRBJ2-2, with a possible D match to TRBD1 (6 bases). The CDR3 covers 13 residues. Germline lookup yields CDR1 SNHLY and CDR2 FYNNEI. V shed 7 bases and J shed 6 bases, with 12 bases lying between them. Supplemented by reference TRBV2 and TRBJ2-2, the full variable domain reads EPEVTQTPSHQVTQMGQEVILRCVPISNHLYFYWYRQILGQKVEFLVSFYNNEISEKSEIFDDQFSVERPDGSNFTLKIRSTKLEDSAMYFCASKGERAGELFFGEGSRLTVL.

J is TRBJ1-2 and V is TRBV7-2; 7 bases are a match to TRBD1. There are 16 residues in the CDR3. CDR1 is SGHTA and CDR2 is FQGNSA in the germline V gene. V was clipped by 1 base and J by 6 bases; unmatched bases: 11. CDR3 residues: CASSLGPGQRVDGYTF. The CDR3 nucleotides read TGTGCCAGCAGCTTAGGCCCGGGACAGAGGGTCGATGGCTACACCTTC.

The rearrangement links TRBV24-1 to TRBJ1-1; D may be TRBD1 (5 bases). The CDR3 length is 14 residues. Trimming took 3 bases from V and 4 from J, leaving 11 bases between them. The germline gives CDR1 KGHDR, CDR2 SFDVKD. The CDR3 DNA is TGTGCCACCAGTGATGGGGGGGTTCCCACTGAAGCTTTCTTT. This sequence encodes CATSDGGVPTEAFF.

This clonotype came up a few times. A much larger clone differs from this one at a single base, so this may be a read error. CDR3 coding DNA: TGTGCCAGCAGCTACGACAGTCACATGAACACTGAAGCTTTCTTT. Amino acids: CASSYDSHMNTEAFF. J is TRBJ1-1 and V is TRBV7-3; D possibly corresponds to TRBD1 (5 bases). The germline gives CDR1 SGHTA, CDR2 FQGTGA. Trimming shortened V by 4 bases and J by 0 bases, and 12 bases separated the two germline ends. The CDR3 covers 15 residues.

This clonotype was observed at least ten times. The chain recombines TRBV10-3 with TRBJ1-5; D possibly corresponds to TRBD1 (5 bases). Germline CDR1 reads ENHRY; CDR2 reads SYGVKD. Trimming removed 0 bases at V and 5 bases at J, with 17 bases between. The CDR3 consists of 17 residues. CDR3 sequence: CAISESERGGGYQPQHF. CDR3 nucleotide sequence: TGTGCCATCAGTGAGTCGGAGCGGGGGGGGGGATATCAGCCCCAGCATTTT.